The 30 T cell receptor beta chains listed next were all sequenced from one sample in a study of glioma-infiltrating T cells after dendritic cell vaccination. Measured with immunoSEQ multiplex PCR; TCRdb has only the in-frame clones, and not every one. The data show tens of thousands of clones, around four fifths seen once. This specimen consisted of blood, obtained before dendritic cell vaccination. The receptors originated from a human donor with glioblastoma.

The gene calls are TRBV4-2 and TRBJ2-3, with 8 bases fitting TRBD2. Germline V gene sequence: CDR1 LGHNA, CDR2 YNFKEQ. This CDR3 spans 16 amino acids. V trimming: 6 bases; J trimming: 4 bases; junction bases outside the gene matches: 12. The CDR3 DNA reads TGTGCCAGCAGTCCACTTAGCGGGGAGGGGGCAGATACGCAGTATTTT. It specifies CASSPLSGEGADTQYF.

The chain recombines TRBV9 with TRBJ1-4, with TRBD1 matching over 7 bases. Germline assignment: CDR1 SGDLS and CDR2 YYNGEE. The CDR3 has 15 amino acids. With V trimmed by 2 bases and J by 1 base, 2 bases remained unmatched. The CDR3 loop is CASSVRQGTNEKLFF. The CDR3 region has the DNA TGTGCCAGCAGCGTTCGACAGGGAACTAATGAAAAACTGTTTTTT.

V is TRBV13 and J is TRBJ2-5; D unresolved. The length of the CDR3 is 11 residues. With 5 bases removed from V and 7 bases from J, the gap between germline ends came to 8 bases. The germline V gene has CDR1 PRHDT and CDR2 FYEKMQ (reference sequence). CDR3 bases: TGTGCCAGCAGCCCCGCGCGGACCCAGTACTTC. Its protein is CASSPARTQYF.

The chain links TRBV10-2 to TRBJ2-2; D remains ambiguous. Germline V gene data show CDR1 as WSHSY and CDR2 as SAAADI. The length of the CDR3 is 15 residues. V was cut by 8 bases and J by 2 bases, with 15 bases left in between. CDR3 loop: CASALWADNTGELFF. CDR3 DNA: TGCGCCAGCGCCCTATGGGCAGACAACACCGGGGAGCTGTTTTTT.

The gene calls are TRBV7-2 and TRBJ2-7; D not resolved. The V gene lost 1 base and the J gene lost 0 bases, with 7 bases spanning the gap. The CDR3 is made up of 14 amino acids. Germline V gene sequence: CDR1 SGHTA, CDR2 FQGNSA. The CDR3 DNA reads TGTGCCAGCAGCTTAGATACAGCCTCCTACGAGCAGTACTTC. Protein: CASSLDTASYEQYF.

The chain joins TRBV29-1 to TRBJ2-7; 9 bases are a match to TRBD1. The V and J ends lost 6 bases and 4 bases, in that order; junction bases with no gene match: 4. CDR3 length equals 12 residues. Germline lookup yields CDR1 SQVTM and CDR2 ANQGSEA. The CDR3 coding sequence is TGCAGCGTCGAGACAGGGGGGTACGAGCAGTACTTC. This sequence encodes CSVETGGYEQYF.

The chain recombines TRBV5-6 with TRBJ2-2; TRBD2 agrees at 10 bases. Germline loops: CDR1 SGHDT, CDR2 YYEEEE. V lost 3 bases to trimming and J lost 0 bases; unmatched junction nucleotides: 2. The CDR3 has 16 amino acids. CDR3 DNA sequence: TGTGCCAGCAGCTGGGGACTAGCGACGAACACCGGGGAGCTGTTTTTT. Translating it yields CASSWGLATNTGELFF. The full variable domain, its missing parts supplied by reference TRBV5-6 and TRBJ2-2, is DAGVTQSPTHLIKTRGQQVTLRCSPKSGHDTVSWYQQALGQGPQFIFQYYEEEERQRGNFPDRFSGHQFPNYSSELNVNALLLGDSALYLCASSWGLATNTGELFFGEGSRLTVL.

The rearrangement joins TRBV5-1 to TRBJ2-2; 7 bases agree with TRBD1. V trimming: 4 bases; J trimming: 3 bases; junction bases outside the gene matches: 6. The CDR3 consists of 15 residues. The germline V gene has CDR1 SGHRS and CDR2 YFSETQ. The CDR3 here is CASSQNQGDTGELFF. The CDR3 nucleotides read TGCGCCAGCAGCCAAAACCAGGGGGACACCGGGGAGCTGTTTTTT.

The J gene is TRBJ1-6, the V gene TRBV6-5; unclear D gene. Per the germline V gene, CDR1 is MNHEY and CDR2 is SVGAGI. The V end lost 6 bases, the J end lost 4 bases, and 10 bases lay between the germline ends. The CDR3 spans 14 residues. CDR3: CASRPPSYNSPLHF. The CDR3 nucleotides are TGTGCCAGCAGGCCCCCTAGTTATAATTCACCCCTCCACTTT.

The chain has TRBV11-2 and TRBJ1-1; D is ambiguous. Trimming shortened V by 2 bases and J by 1 base, and 11 bases separated the two germline ends. The germline gives CDR1 SGHAT, CDR2 FQNNGV. CDR3 length: 15 residues. This CDR3 reads CASSLWQVSNTEAFF. The CDR3 DNA is TGTGCCAGCAGCTTATGGCAGGTTTCGAACACTGAAGCTTTCTTT.

This clone was detected a few times. V usage is TRBV5-1 and J usage is TRBJ2-2, with 7 bases lining up with TRBD1. CDR1 is SGHRS, CDR2 YFSETQ, per germline. V shed 2 bases and J 0 bases; nucleotides not matched to a gene: 4. This CDR3 region has 16 residues. The CDR3 is CASSFRQGPNTGELFF. CDR3 in DNA: TGCGCCAGCAGCTTCCGACAGGGCCCGAACACCGGGGAGCTGTTTTTT.

This clone was seen a single time. The rearrangement links TRBV5-1 to TRBJ1-6, with a tentative D call TRBD1 (5 bases). The CDR3 sequence is 15 residues long. Germline V gene lookup returns CDR1 SGHRS and CDR2 YFSETQ. V was clipped by 4 bases and J by 10 bases, with 18 bases between them. The DNA of the CDR3 is TGCGCCAGCAGCATAGACGGGGGTAGGAACTCACCCCTCCACTTT. Amino acids: CASSIDGGRNSPLHF.

The CDR3 sequence: CASSLASSYKGETQYF. The CDR3 coding sequence is TGTGCCAGCAGTTTGGCTAGCTCCTACAAGGGAGAGACCCAGTACTTC. This chain uses TRBV28 with TRBJ2-5; D might be TRBD2 (5 bases). CDR1 and CDR2 from the germline V gene are MDHEN and SYDVKM. This CDR3 contains 16 residues. The V end was cut by 3 bases, the J end by 4 bases, with 18 bases between.

The rearrangement links TRBV27 to TRBJ1-1; D is uncertain. Looked up from germline, CDR1 is MNHEY and CDR2 is SMNVEV (reference sequence). The CDR3 covers 15 residues. The V end was cut by 8 bases, the J end by 0 bases, with 16 bases between. Written as DNA, the CDR3 is TGTGCCAGCCAACCGGGGAGAGGAATGAACACTGAAGCTTTCTTT. Its protein product is CASQPGRGMNTEAFF.

This chain joins TRBV7-8 and TRBJ1-2; the match to TRBD1 covers 7 bases. This CDR3 comprises 14 residues. Trimming cost V 1 base and J 8 bases; bases outside gene matches: 7. Germline assignment: CDR1 SGHVS and CDR2 FQNEAQ. In DNA form, the CDR3 reads TGTGCCAGCAGCTTAGGCAGGGGGACATCAGGCTACACCTTC. Amino acids: CASSLGRGTSGYTF. Variable domain in full (rest from reference TRBV7-8 and TRBJ1-2): GAGVSQSPRYKVAKRGQDVALRCDPISGHVSLFWYQQALGQGPEFLTYFQNEAQLDKSGLPSDRFFAERPEGSVSTLKIQRTQQEDSAVYLCASSLGRGTSGYTFGSGTRLTVV.

This clone has only one observation. V and J are TRBV5-1 and TRBJ2-2; D is ambiguous. Germline CDR1 SGHRS, CDR2 YFSETQ. V was trimmed by 6 bases and J by 7 bases, leaving 10 bases between them. This CDR3 is built from 12 residues. CDR3 sequence reads: CASNLDGGELFF. The CDR3 nucleotides read TGCGCCAGCAACCTAGACGGCGGGGAGCTGTTTTTT.

The chain has TRBV29-1 and TRBJ1-1; TRBD1 matches at 8 bases. The CDR3 sequence is 13 residues long. Losses at the gene ends were 0 bases for V and 12 bases for J; bases not matched to a gene: 9. Germline CDR1 and CDR2: SQVTM and ANQGSEA. The chain's CDR3 is CSVEDTGGRLTFF. Written as DNA, the CDR3 is TGCAGCGTTGAAGATACAGGGGGACGGTTAACTTTCTTT.

The gene calls are TRBV19 and TRBJ2-5; D perhaps matches TRBD2 (6 bases). The CDR3 spans 15 residues. CDR1 is LNHDA, CDR2 SQIVND, per germline (reference sequence). V was pared by 3 bases and J by 4 bases, with 15 bases between. CDR3 DNA sequence: TGTGCCAGTAGTATGAACGGGGGTTTTGGAGAGACCCAGTACTTC. It translates to CASSMNGGFGETQYF. The entire variable domain, with the rest obtained from reference TRBV19 and TRBJ2-5, is as follows: DGGITQSPKYLFRKEGQNVTLSCEQNLNHDAMYWYRQDPGQGLRLIYYSQIVNDFQKGDIAEGYSVSREKKESFPLTVTSAQKNPTAFYLCASSMNGGFGETQYFGPGTRLLVL.

The V gene is TRBV10-3, the J gene TRBJ2-5; D not certain. This CDR3 comprises 12 residues. Germline CDR1 and CDR2: ENHRY and SYGVKD. V lost 2 bases and J lost 4, with 5 bases in between. DNA of the CDR3: TGTGCCATCAGTGAGGGGCCAGAGACCCAGTACTTC. Encoded protein: CAISEGPETQYF.

The chain couples TRBV4-1 to TRBJ2-5, with 15 bases that match TRBD2. V dropped 6 bases and J dropped 3; count of bases not matched to a gene: 5. Germline CDR1 and CDR2: MGHRA and YSYEKL. This CDR3 region has 16 residues. CDR3 in DNA: TGCGCCAGCAGAGGACTAGCGGGGGGGTGGGAAGAGACCCAGTACTTC. Amino acid sequence: CASRGLAGGWEETQYF.

The chain carries TRBV15 and TRBJ1-6, with TRBD1 matching over 7 bases. Germline CDR1 reads LNHNV; CDR2 reads YYDKDF (reference sequence). Trimming removed 5 bases from V and 6 bases from J; junction bases left unmatched: 7. This CDR3 comprises 15 residues. The CDR3, as DNA: TGTGCCACCAGCTTGAAGGGGGCGGCTAATTCACCCCTCCACTTT. Its protein product is CATSLKGAANSPLHF. Based on the CDR3 plus reference TRBV15 and TRBJ1-6, the full variable domain is DAMVIQNPRYQVTQFGKPVTLSCSQTLNHNVMYWYQQKSSQAPKLLFHYYDKDFNNEADTPDNFQSRRPNTSFCFLDIRSPGLGDTAMYLCATSLKGAANSPLHFGNGTRLTVT.

This chain uses TRBV10-3 with TRBJ1-4, with D possibly being TRBD1 (6 bases). The CDR3 is 14 residues long. Trimming pared 4 bases from V and 10 bases from J, leaving 16 bases between. Looked up from germline, CDR1 is ENHRY and CDR2 is SYGVKD. CDR3 sequence reads: CAISGGRAQGKLFF. CDR3 DNA: TGTGCCATCAGTGGGGGGCGAGCTCAGGGAAAACTGTTTTTT.

About this clone: Because it lacks the conserved phenylalanine or tryptophan at the end, this CDR3 is likely a read error. Because the CDR3's place on the DNA is in doubt, the DNA is left out and the CDR3 is given as listed by TCRdb. The chain recombines TRBV19 with TRBJ1-1; the D call TRBD1 from the table was never checked on the DNA. The CDR3 is 12 residues long, ends included. CDR1 and CDR2 from the germline V gene are LNHDA and SQIVND (reference sequence). The CDR3: CASSLRQGEVVV.

This chain links TRBV10-3 with TRBJ1-5; a possible D gene is TRBD1 (5 bases). This CDR3 spans 13 amino acids. Trimming removed 0 bases at V and 6 bases at J, with 6 bases between. Per the germline V gene, CDR1 is ENHRY and CDR2 is SYGVKD. CDR3: CAISESGGQPQHF. The DNA for the CDR3 is TGTGCCATCAGTGAGTCGGGGGGTCAGCCCCAGCATTTT.

The rearrangement links TRBV10-1 to TRBJ2-7; D is unclear. The length of the CDR3 is 13 residues. Germline V CDR1 and CDR2: WNHNN, SYGVQD (reference sequence). Trimming took off 2 bases at V and 6 bases at J, with 11 bases between the two ends. CDR3 region: CASSENLSSEQYF. CDR3 DNA sequence: TGCGCCAGCAGTGAGAACCTCTCGAGCGAGCAGTACTTC.

The chain combines TRBV7-8 with TRBJ1-3; 8 nucleotides line up with TRBD1. Germline CDR1 SGHVS, CDR2 FQNEAQ. CDR3 length equals 16 residues. With 5 bases clipped from V and 4 bases from J, the junction kept 10 bases outside the gene matches. CDR3 residues: CASSGPGQAAGNTIYF. Here the CDR3 DNA reads TGTGCCAGCAGCGGCCCGGGACAGGCGGCGGGAAACACCATATATTTT.

This clone came up once. The chain links TRBV5-1 to TRBJ2-5; tentatively, D is TRBD2 (5 bases). There are 14 residues in the CDR3. The V end lost 3 bases, the J end lost 0 bases, and 9 bases lay between the germline ends. CDR1 is SGHRS and CDR2 is YFSETQ in the germline V gene. The CDR3: CASSSSGYQETQYF. Written as DNA, the CDR3 is TGCGCCAGCAGCTCAAGCGGATACCAAGAGACCCAGTACTTC.

The rearrangement uses TRBV18 and TRBJ2-7; tentative D call: TRBD1 (6 bases). Germline CDR1 reads KGHSH; CDR2 reads LQKENI. CDR3 length: 13 residues. V was trimmed by 5 bases and J by 6 bases, leaving 14 bases between them. CDR3 nucleotides: TGTGCCAGCTCAGCCGACAGGACCAGCGAGCAGTACTTC. This gives the protein CASSADRTSEQYF.

Only one count was recorded for this clone. The chain uses TRBV9 and TRBJ1-1; 7 bases align to TRBD1. The trim removed 1 base at V and 6 bases at J, leaving 15 bases unmatched. Germline V CDR1 and CDR2: SGDLS, YYNGEE. The CDR3 has 17 amino acids. CDR3 region: CASSVLGSGQGDPEAFF. CDR3 sequence (DNA): TGTGCCAGCAGCGTATTAGGTTCAGGGCAGGGGGACCCTGAAGCTTTCTTT.

In the case of this clone: Mismatch with germline at one junction end may stem from a read error. This chain links TRBV14 with TRBJ2-2; 9 positions agree with TRBD1. The germline V gene has CDR1 SGHDN and CDR2 FVKESK. The CDR3 consists of 17 residues. The CDR3 coding sequence is TGTGCCAGCACCCAAACCGGGACAGGGAGGTTTACCGGGGAGCTGTTTTTT. Its protein is CASTQTGTGRFTGELFF.